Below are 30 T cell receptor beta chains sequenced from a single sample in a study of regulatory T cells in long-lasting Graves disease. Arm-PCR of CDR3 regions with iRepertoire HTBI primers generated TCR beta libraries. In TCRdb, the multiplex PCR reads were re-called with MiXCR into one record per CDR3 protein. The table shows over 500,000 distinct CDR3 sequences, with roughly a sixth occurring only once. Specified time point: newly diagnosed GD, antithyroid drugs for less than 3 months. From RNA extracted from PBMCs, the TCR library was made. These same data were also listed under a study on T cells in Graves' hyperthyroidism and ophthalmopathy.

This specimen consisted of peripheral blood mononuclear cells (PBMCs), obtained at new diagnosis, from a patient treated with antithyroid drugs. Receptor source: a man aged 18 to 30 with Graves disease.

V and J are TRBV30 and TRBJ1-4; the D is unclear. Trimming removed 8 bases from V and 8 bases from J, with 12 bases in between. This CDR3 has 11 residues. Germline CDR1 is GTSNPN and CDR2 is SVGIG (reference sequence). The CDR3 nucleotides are TGTGCCCGCCGGTTGAACGAAAAACTGTTTTTT. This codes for CARRLNEKLFF.

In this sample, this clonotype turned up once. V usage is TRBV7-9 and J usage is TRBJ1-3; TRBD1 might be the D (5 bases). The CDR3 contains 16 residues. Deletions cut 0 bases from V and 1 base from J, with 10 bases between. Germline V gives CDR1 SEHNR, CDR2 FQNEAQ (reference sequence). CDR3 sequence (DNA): TGTGCCAGCAGCTTAGCGGGACTAAGTTCTGGAAACACCATATATTTT. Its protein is CASSLAGLSSGNTIYF. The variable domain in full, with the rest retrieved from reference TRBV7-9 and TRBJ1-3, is DTGVSQNPRHKITKRGQNVTFRCDPISEHNRLYWYRQTLGQGPEFLTYFQNEAQLEKSRLLSDRFSAERPKGSFSTLEIQRTEQGDSAMYLCASSLAGLSSGNTIYFGEGSWLTVV.

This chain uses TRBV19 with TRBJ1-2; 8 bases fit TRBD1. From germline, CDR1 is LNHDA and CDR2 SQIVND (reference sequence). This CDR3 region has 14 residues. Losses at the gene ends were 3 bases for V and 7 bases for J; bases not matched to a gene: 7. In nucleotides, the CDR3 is TGTGCCAGTAGTATCCCAGGGGGCGCCTCTGGCTACACCTTC. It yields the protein CASSIPGGASGYTF. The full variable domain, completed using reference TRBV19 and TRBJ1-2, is DGGITQSPKYLFRKEGQNVTLSCEQNLNHDAMYWYRQDPGQGLRLIYYSQIVNDFQKGDIAEGYSVSREKKESFPLTVTSAQKNPTAFYLCASSIPGGASGYTFGSGTRLTVV.

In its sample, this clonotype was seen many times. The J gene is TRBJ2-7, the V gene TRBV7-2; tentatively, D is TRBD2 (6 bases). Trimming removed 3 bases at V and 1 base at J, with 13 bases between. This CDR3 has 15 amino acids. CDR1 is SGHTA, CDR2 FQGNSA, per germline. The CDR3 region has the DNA TGTGCCAGCAGCTTCGGTTTGGGGGGATCCTACGAGCAGTACTTC. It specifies CASSFGLGGSYEQYF.

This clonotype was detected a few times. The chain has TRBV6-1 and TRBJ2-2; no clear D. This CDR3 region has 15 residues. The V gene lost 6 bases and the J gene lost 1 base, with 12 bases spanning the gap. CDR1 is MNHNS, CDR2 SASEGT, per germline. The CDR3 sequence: CASRSRTENTGELFF. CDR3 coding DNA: TGTGCCAGCAGGAGTCGGACGGAGAACACCGGGGAGCTGTTTTTT.

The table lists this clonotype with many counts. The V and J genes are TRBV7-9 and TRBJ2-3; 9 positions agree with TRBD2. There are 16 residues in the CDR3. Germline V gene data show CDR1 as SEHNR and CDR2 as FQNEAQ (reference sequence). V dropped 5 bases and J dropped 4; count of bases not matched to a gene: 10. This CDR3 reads CASSPRRLAGPDTQYF. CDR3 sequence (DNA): TGTGCCAGCAGCCCCCGAAGGCTAGCGGGGCCAGATACGCAGTATTTT.

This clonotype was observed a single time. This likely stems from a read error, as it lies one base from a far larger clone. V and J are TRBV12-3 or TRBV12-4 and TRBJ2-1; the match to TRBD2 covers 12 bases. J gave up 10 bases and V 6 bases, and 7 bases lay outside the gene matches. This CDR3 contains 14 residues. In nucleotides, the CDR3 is TGTGCCAGCAGGGTGACTAGCGGGAGTTACGAGCAGTTCTTC. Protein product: CASRVTSGSYEQFF.

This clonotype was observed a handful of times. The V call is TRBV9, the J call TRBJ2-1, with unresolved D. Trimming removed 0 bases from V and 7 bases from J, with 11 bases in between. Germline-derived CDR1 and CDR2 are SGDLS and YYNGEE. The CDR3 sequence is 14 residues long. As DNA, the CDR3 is TGTGCCAGCAGCGTAGGGGGTAGTAAGAATGAGCAGTTCTTC. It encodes CASSVGGSKNEQFF.

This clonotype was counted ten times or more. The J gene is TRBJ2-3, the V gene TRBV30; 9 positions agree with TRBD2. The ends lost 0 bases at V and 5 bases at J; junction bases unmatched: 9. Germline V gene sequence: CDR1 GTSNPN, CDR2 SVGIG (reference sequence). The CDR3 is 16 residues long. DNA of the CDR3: TGTGCCTGGAGTGTGAAGCGGGAGGCCCGAGGAGATACGCAGTATTTT. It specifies CAWSVKREARGDTQYF.

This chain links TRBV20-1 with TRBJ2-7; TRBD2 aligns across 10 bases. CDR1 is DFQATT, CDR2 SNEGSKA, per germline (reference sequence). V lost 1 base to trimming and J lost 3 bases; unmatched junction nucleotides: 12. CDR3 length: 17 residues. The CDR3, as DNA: TGCAGTGCTAGAGGATCGACGAGCGGGAGGGGAGGCTACGAGCAGTACTTC. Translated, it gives CSARGSTSGRGGYEQYF.

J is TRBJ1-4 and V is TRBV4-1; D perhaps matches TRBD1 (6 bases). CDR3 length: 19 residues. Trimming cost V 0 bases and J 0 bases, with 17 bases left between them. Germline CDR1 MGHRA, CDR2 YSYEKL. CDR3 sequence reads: CASSQDQAGDRATNEKLFF. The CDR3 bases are TGCGCCAGCAGCCAAGATCAGGCAGGGGATAGGGCAACTAATGAAAAACTGTTTTTT.

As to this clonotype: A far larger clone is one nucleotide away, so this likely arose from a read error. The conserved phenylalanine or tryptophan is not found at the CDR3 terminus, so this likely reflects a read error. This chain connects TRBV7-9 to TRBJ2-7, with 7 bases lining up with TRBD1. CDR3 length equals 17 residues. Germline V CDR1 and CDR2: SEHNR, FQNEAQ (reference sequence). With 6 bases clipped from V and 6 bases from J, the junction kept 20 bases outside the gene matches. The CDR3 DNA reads TGTGCCAGCAGTCTGGGACAAACAGGGGCTTGGAAAGTCGAGCAGTACATC. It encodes CASSLGQTGAWKVEQYI.

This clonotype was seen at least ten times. The CDR3 loop is CASRRNSRTDTQYF. The CDR3, as DNA: TGTGCCAGCAGACGCAATTCCCGCACAGATACGCAGTATTTT. V is TRBV2 and J is TRBJ2-3, with D uncertain. The CDR3 extends over 14 amino acids. The V end was cut by 6 bases, the J end by 1 base, with 11 bases between. Germline CDR1 reads SNHLY; CDR2 reads FYNNEI. Combining the CDR3 with reference TRBV2 and TRBJ2-3 gives the whole variable domain EPEVTQTPSHQVTQMGQEVILRCVPISNHLYFYWYRQILGQKVEFLVSFYNNEISEKSEIFDDQFSVERPDGSNFTLKIRSTKLEDSAMYFCASRRNSRTDTQYFGPGTRLTVL.

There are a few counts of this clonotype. The CDR3 DNA reads as TGTGCCAGCACCCCCATGGGGGCCGGGGCCAACGTCCTGACTTTC. It translates to CASTPMGAGANVLTF. This chain uses TRBV6-1 with TRBJ2-6; D may be TRBD1 (6 bases). Trimming cost V 7 bases and J 4 bases, with 14 bases left between them. Germline assignment: CDR1 MNHNS and CDR2 SASEGT. The CDR3 runs 15 residues.

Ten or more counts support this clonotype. CDR3 sequence (DNA): TGCGCCAGCAGTACAGGGGGCCTTTACAATGAGCAGTTCTTC. Translated, it gives CASSTGGLYNEQFF. The chain combines TRBV5-1 with TRBJ2-1; 9 nucleotides match TRBD1. J was trimmed by 4 bases and V by 5 bases; bases with no gene match: 4. The CDR3 spans 14 residues. Germline V CDR1 and CDR2: SGHRS, YFSETQ. The full variable domain, rest sourced from reference TRBV5-1 and TRBJ2-1, is KAGVTQTPRYLIKTRGQQVTLSCSPISGHRSVSWYQQTPGQGLQFLFEYFSETQRNKGNFPGRFSGRQFSNSRSEMNVSTLELGDSALYLCASSTGGLYNEQFFGPGTRLTVL.

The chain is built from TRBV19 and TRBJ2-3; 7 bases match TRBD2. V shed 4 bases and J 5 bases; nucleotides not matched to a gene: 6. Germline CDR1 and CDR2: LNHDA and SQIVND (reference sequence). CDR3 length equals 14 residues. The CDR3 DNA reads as TGTGCCAGTAGTAGCGTGGCGGGAGTAGATACGCAGTATTTT. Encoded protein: CASSSVAGVDTQYF.

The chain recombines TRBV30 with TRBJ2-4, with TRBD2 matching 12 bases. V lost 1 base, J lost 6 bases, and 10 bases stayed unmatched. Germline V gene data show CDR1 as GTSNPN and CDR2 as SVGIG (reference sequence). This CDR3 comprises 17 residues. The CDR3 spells CAWSGLAGGLGGNIQYF. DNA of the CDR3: TGTGCCTGGAGTGGGCTAGCGGGGGGGCTGGGTGGAAACATTCAGTACTTC. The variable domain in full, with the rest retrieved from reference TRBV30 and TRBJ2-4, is SQTIHQWPATLVQPVGSPLSLECTVEGTSNPNLYWYRQAAGRGLQLLFYSVGIGQISSEVPQNLSASRPQDRQFILSSKKLLLSDSGFYLCAWSGLAGGLGGNIQYFGAGTRLSVL.

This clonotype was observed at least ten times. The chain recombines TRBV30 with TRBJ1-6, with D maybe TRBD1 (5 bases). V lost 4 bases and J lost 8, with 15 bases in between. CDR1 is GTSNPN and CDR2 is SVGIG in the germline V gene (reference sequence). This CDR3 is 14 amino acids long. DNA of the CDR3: TGTGCCTGGACCGGACATACGGCGGATTCACCCCTCCACTTT. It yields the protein CAWTGHTADSPLHF.

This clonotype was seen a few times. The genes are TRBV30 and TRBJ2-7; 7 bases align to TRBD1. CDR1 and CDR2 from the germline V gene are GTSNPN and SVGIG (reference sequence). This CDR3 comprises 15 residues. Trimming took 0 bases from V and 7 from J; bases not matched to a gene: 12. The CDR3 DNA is TGTGCCTGGAGTGTAATAGGGGGCAACGCCGTAGAGCAGTACTTC. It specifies CAWSVIGGNAVEQYF.

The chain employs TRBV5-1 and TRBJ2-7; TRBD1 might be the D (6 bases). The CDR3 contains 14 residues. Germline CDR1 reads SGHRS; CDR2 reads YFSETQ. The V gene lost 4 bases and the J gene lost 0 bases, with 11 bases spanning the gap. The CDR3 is CASSTGGFSYEQYF. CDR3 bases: TGCGCCAGCAGCACTGGGGGCTTCTCCTACGAGCAGTACTTC.

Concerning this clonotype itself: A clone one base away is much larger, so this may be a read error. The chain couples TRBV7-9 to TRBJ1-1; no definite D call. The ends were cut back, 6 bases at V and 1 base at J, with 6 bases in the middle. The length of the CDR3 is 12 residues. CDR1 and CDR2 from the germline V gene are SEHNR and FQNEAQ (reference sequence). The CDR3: CASSGENTEAFF. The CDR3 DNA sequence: TGTGCCAGCAGTGGGGAGAACACTGAAGCTTTCTTT.

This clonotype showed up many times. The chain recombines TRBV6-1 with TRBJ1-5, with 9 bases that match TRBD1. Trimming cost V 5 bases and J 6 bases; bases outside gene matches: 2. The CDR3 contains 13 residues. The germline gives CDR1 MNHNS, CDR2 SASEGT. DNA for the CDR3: TGTGCCAGCAGTACGGACAGGGGTCAGCCCCAGCATTTT. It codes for CASSTDRGQPQHF.

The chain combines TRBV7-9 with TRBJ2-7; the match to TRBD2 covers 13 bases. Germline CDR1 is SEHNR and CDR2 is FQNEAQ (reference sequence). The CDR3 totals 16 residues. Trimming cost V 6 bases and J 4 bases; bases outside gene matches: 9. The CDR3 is CASRPTSGRAEYEQYF. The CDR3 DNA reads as TGTGCCAGCAGACCAACTAGCGGGAGGGCCGAGTACGAGCAGTACTTC.

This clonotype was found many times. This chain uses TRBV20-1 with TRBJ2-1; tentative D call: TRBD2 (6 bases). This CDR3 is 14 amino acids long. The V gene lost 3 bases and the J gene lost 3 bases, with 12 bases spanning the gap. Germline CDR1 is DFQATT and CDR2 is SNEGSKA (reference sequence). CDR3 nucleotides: TGCAGTGCTAGGGGCGGGACTGACTACAATGAGCAGTTCTTC. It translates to CSARGGTDYNEQFF.

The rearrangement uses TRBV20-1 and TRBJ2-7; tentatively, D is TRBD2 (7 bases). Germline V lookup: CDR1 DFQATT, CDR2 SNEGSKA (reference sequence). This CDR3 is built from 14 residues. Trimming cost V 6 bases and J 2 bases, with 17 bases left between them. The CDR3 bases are TGCAGTGCCGAAGGGGGGGCCTGGCCCTACGAGCAGTACTTC. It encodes CSAEGGAWPYEQYF.

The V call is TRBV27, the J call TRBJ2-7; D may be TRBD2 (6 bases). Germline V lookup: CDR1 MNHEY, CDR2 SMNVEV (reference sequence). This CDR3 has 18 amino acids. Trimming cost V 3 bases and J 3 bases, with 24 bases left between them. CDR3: CASSFTGGAGSLFYEQYF. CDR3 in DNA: TGTGCCAGCAGTTTCACCGGGGGAGCGGGCAGCCTTTTCTACGAGCAGTACTTC.

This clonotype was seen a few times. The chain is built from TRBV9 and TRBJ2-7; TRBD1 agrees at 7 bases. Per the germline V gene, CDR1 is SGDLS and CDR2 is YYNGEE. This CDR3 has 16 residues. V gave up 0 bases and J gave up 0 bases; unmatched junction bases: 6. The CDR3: CASSVEGTANSYEQYF. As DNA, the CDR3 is TGTGCCAGCAGCGTAGAGGGGACAGCCAACTCCTACGAGCAGTACTTC.

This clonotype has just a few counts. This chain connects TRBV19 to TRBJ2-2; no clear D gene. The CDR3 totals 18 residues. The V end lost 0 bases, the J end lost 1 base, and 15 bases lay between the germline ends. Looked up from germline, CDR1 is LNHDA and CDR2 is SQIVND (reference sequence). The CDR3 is CASSIDAVVALNTGELFF. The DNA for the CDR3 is TGTGCCAGTAGTATAGATGCTGTCGTGGCTTTGAACACCGGGGAGCTGTTTTTT. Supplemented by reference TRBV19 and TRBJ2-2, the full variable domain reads DGGITQSPKYLFRKEGQNVTLSCEQNLNHDAMYWYRQDPGQGLRLIYYSQIVNDFQKGDIAEGYSVSREKKESFPLTVTSAQKNPTAFYLCASSIDAVVALNTGELFFGEGSRLTVL.

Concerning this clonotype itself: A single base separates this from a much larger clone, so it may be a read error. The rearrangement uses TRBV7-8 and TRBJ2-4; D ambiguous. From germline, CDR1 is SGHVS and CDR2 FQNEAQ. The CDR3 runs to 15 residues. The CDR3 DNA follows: TGTGCCGGCAGCTTGAGGACGAGGAACAAAAACATTCAGTACTTC. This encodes CAGSLRTRNKNIQYF.

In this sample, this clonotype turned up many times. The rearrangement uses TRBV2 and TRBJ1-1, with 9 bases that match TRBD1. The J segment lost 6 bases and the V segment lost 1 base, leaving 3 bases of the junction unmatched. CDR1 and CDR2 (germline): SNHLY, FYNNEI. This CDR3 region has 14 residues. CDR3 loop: CASSEGQGVPEAFF. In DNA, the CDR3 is TGTGCCAGCAGTGAAGGACAGGGGGTCCCTGAAGCTTTCTTT.